Presented here are 13 T cell receptor beta chains from one specimen sequenced in a study of CD8+CD57+ T cells in acquired aplastic anemia. Genomic DNA, serving as template, underwent TCR beta VDJ and CDR3 profiling. TCRdb re-derived calls from the reads in MiXCR, one entry per CDR3 protein. The data contain hundreds of thousands of distinct CDR3 sequences, 55% to 75% of them singletons. The sample consisted of sorted CD4+, CD8+, or CD8+CD57+ T cells (not recorded which) from PBMCs. The receptors shown here come from a human donor in good health, serving as a control.

The V gene is TRBV7-6, the J gene TRBJ2-5, with a tentative D call TRBD1 (5 bases). The V end lost 6 bases, the J end lost 5 bases, and 16 bases lay between the germline ends. The germline V gene has CDR1 SGHVS and CDR2 FNYEAQ. There are 14 residues in the CDR3. The chain's CDR3 is CASRGQGLGETQYF. The CDR3 DNA is TGTGCCAGCAGAGGGCAGGGATTAGGCGAGACCCAGTACTTC.

The J gene is TRBJ2-2, the V gene TRBV12-3 or TRBV12-4, with D hard to call. V was cut by 0 bases and J by 4 bases, with 3 bases left in between. There are 13 residues in the CDR3. The CDR3 is CASSLASTGELFF. DNA of the CDR3: TGTGCCAGCAGTTTAGCGAGCACCGGGGAGCTGTTTTTT.

The V and J genes are TRBV9 and TRBJ2-3; the D is unclear. The CDR3 has 15 residues. The V gene's germline CDR1 is SGDLS and CDR2 YYNGEE. With 0 bases removed from V and 10 bases from J, the gap between germline ends came to 18 bases. The CDR3, as DNA: TGTGCCAGCAGCGTAGATCCGCGCCACGCCTACGCGCAGTATTTT. It yields the protein CASSVDPRHAYAQYF. Full variable domain (remainder filled in from reference TRBV9 and TRBJ2-3): DSGVTQTPKHLITATGQRVTLRCSPRSGDLSVYWYQQSLDQGLQFLIQYYNGEERAKGNILERFSAQQFPDLHSELNLSSLELGDSALYFCASSVDPRHAYAQYFGPGTRLTVL.

The chain is built from TRBV5-1 and TRBJ1-4; perhaps TRBD1 as D (5 bases). The germline CDR1 and CDR2 sequences are SGHRS and YFSETQ. Trimming pared 4 bases from V and 6 bases from J, leaving 16 bases between. The CDR3 length is 15 residues. In nucleotides, the CDR3 is TGCGCCAGCAGCGTCCTACAGGTCACAGATGAAAAACTGTTTTTT. Its protein product is CASSVLQVTDEKLFF.

Note on this clonotype: As the CDR3 is not closed by the conserved phenylalanine or tryptophan, this likely results from a read error. No DNA is shown, since the ends of the CDR3 on it are uncertain; the CDR3 is the one TCRdb lists. This rearrangement joins TRBV2 to TRBJ1-1. The CDR3 contains 14 residues when both ends are counted. Germline V lookup: CDR1 SNHLY, CDR2 FYNNEI. CDR3 residues: CASRLESPNTEDFV.

V and J are TRBV15 and TRBJ1-1; the D gene is possibly TRBD1 (5 bases). V lost 4 bases to trimming and J lost 8 bases, with 20 bases between them. Germline lookup yields CDR1 LNHNV and CDR2 YYDKDF (reference sequence). This CDR3 has 15 amino acids. CDR3 sequence: CATSKGRVYRQEAFF. As DNA, the CDR3 is TGTGCCACCAGCAAGGGACGTGTATATCGGCAGGAAGCTTTCTTT.

As concerns this clonotype: A read error may explain this, as a much larger clone is one base away. V gene TRBV7-2 combines with J gene TRBJ1-2; a possible D gene is TRBD1 (6 bases). The CDR3 contains 16 residues. Germline V gene lookup returns CDR1 SGHTA and CDR2 FQGNSA. The CDR3, as DNA: TGTGCCAGCGGCTTAGTCGGGGGAGGGGGATTCGGGGGCTACACCTTC. Protein product: CASGLVGGGGFGGYTF.

About this clonotype itself: This is likely a read error, given that the CDR3 carries no conserved phenylalanine or tryptophan at its end. The DNA is omitted, as the CDR3 cannot be located on it reliably, and the CDR3 follows TCRdb's listing. This chain connects TRBV7-2 to TRBJ2-1; TRBD2 is the table's D call, not checked against the DNA. Per germline, CDR1 SGHTA and CDR2 FQGNSA. With termini counted, the CDR3 has 13 amino acids. CDR3 residues: CASSSTGGDQPQH.

The table lists this clonotype with a few counts. J is TRBJ1-2 and V is TRBV3-1; D is undetermined. This CDR3 contains 12 residues. Germline lookup yields CDR1 LGHDT and CDR2 YNNKEL (reference sequence). V was pared by 11 bases and J by 8 bases, with 18 bases between. The CDR3 region is CADHRVAGGYTF. DNA for the CDR3: TGTGCCGATCACCGGGTCGCGGGAGGCTACACCTTC.

About this clonotype: With a much larger clone just one base away, this may be a read error. The rearrangement uses TRBV20-1 and TRBJ1-5; TRBD1 aligns across 11 bases. The germline V gene encodes CDR1 DFQATT and CDR2 SNEGSKA (reference sequence). The CDR3 runs to 18 residues. Trimming at V came to 6 bases and at J to 0 bases, leaving 13 bases not matched to a gene. The CDR3: CSAAPGTGGFNSNQPQHF. CDR3 bases: TGCAGTGCAGCTCCCGGGACAGGGGGATTCAATAGCAATCAGCCCCAGCATTTT.

The V gene is TRBV11-2, the J gene TRBJ1-6, with a possible D match to TRBD1 (6 bases). Trimming took 2 bases from V and 10 from J, leaving 15 bases between them. The germline gives CDR1 SGHAT, CDR2 FQNNGV. This CDR3 is 15 amino acids long. The CDR3 DNA is TGTGCCAGCAGCTTACCGTACAGGGAATTGTCACCCCTCCACTTT. The encoded protein is CASSLPYRELSPLHF.

The chain combines TRBV9 with TRBJ2-1, with TRBD2 identical over 9 bases. From germline, CDR1 is SGDLS and CDR2 YYNGEE. J gave up 9 bases and V 5 bases, and 9 bases lay outside the gene matches. CDR3 length: 14 amino acids. CDR3: CASRKAGGLGEQFF. The CDR3 DNA is TGTGCCAGCAGGAAAGCGGGGGGACTCGGTGAGCAGTTCTTC.

This clonotype has a count of ten or more. The V call is TRBV9, the J call TRBJ1-6; TRBD1 might be the D (5 bases). The CDR3 has 15 residues. The germline V gene encodes CDR1 SGDLS and CDR2 YYNGEE. Trimming removed 0 bases from V and 7 bases from J, with 11 bases in between. CDR3 nucleotides: TGTGCCAGCAGCGTAGTAGACGGGGGAAATTCACCCCTCCACTTT. It specifies CASSVVDGGNSPLHF. Complete variable domain (other parts from reference TRBV9 and TRBJ1-6): DSGVTQTPKHLITATGQRVTLRCSPRSGDLSVYWYQQSLDQGLQFLIQYYNGEERAKGNILERFSAQQFPDLHSELNLSSLELGDSALYFCASSVVDGGNSPLHFGNGTRLTVT.